This T cell receptor (beta chain) was profiled in a study of regulatory T cells in long-lasting Graves disease. Noted time point: newly diagnosed GD, antithyroid drugs for less than 3 months. The TCR library was prepared using RNA isolated from PBMCs. Trimming took 9 bases from V and 2 from J, leaving 13 bases between them. The CDR3 covers 14 residues. CDR1 is MDHEN, CDR2 SYDVKM, per germline. CDR3 regions were amplified by Arm-PCR using iRepertoire HTBI primers to build TCR beta libraries. Each CDR3 protein is one row after TCRdb ran MiXCR on the multiplex PCR reads. The sample lists about 620,000 distinct CDR3 sequences, approximately 15% occurring once. The sample was also linked to a second study, of T cells in Graves' hyperthyroidism and ophthalmopathy.

This clonotype was obtained from a woman aged 25-40 years with Graves disease. The V gene is TRBV28, the J gene TRBJ1-4; D is ambiguous. The sample consisted of peripheral blood mononuclear cells (PBMCs), taken at new diagnosis, from a patient treated with antithyroid drugs. The CDR3 region has the DNA TGTGCCAGTAGACCCGGAGGCACTAATGAAAAACTGTTTTTT. This gives the protein CASRPGGTNEKLFF. The variable domain in full, with the rest retrieved from reference TRBV28 and TRBJ1-4, is DVKVTQSSRYLVKRTGEKVFLECVQDMDHENMFWYRQDPGLGLRLIYFSYDVKMKEKGDIPEGYSVSREKKERFSLILESASTNQTSMYLCASRPGGTNEKLFFGSGTQLSVL.